Listed below are T cell receptor beta chains from one sample, sequenced in a study of T-cell memory formation after mild COVID-19. TCRdb itself ran the 5' RACE reads through MiXCR, one entry per CDR3 protein. This repertoire shows roughly 190,000 distinct CDR3 sequences, about 11% found once; its top ten account for approximately 2.8%. Material: PBMCs or a T cell subset sorted from them (not recorded which). Receptors originate from a young man who had mild COVID-19 (a few samples of this study predate the infection). Cell type and time point are not known. Both conserved end residues are part of each CDR3. Fields, in order: V gene, J gene, CDR3 protein.

>TRBV6-2/TRBV6-3|TRBJ2-7
CASRPLGQSDEQYF
>TRBV5-5|TRBJ1-6
CASSQPGQGNSPLHF
>TRBV5-1|TRBJ1-1
CASSLDPGARGAEAFF
>TRBV7-9|TRBJ2-1
CASSPEGYNEQFF
>TRBV5-5|TRBJ2-4
CASSPDSDIQYF
>TRBV7-2|TRBJ1-2
CASHSGTGDGYTF
>TRBV5-1|TRBJ2-1
CASSLAGNDEQFF
>TRBV7-2|TRBJ1-6
CASSFGGFLSPLHF
>TRBV9|TRBJ2-2
CASADYPPGELFF
>TRBV7-2|TRBJ2-3
CASSWASGVADTQYF
>TRBV4-2|TRBJ2-7
CASSQVDLAYEQYF
>TRBV7-2|TRBJ1-5
CASSRQSNQPQHF
>TRBV20-1|TRBJ2-2
CSATRGQGTGELFF
>TRBV29-1|TRBJ2-5
CSAWRGKETQYF
>TRBV7-8|TRBJ1-1
CASSSYRGTEAFF
>TRBV12-3/TRBV12-4|TRBJ1-5
CASSFRGERQPQHF
>TRBV7-2|TRBJ1-3
CASRLEGDTIYF
>TRBV5-1|TRBJ2-5
CASSLGRAQETQYF
>TRBV10-3|TRBJ1-5
CAISTGQGINQPQHF
>TRBV3-1|TRBJ1-1
CASSPRGRRAFF
>TRBV14|TRBJ2-1
CASSQRRGLRQFF
>TRBV24-1|TRBJ2-3
CATGEGSTDTQYF
>TRBV7-2|TRBJ2-5
CASSISVQETQYF
>TRBV11-2|TRBJ2-7
CASSLSGTNYEQYF
>TRBV4-3|TRBJ2-6
CASSQVVSPSGANVLTF